This T cell receptor beta chain was identified in a study of breast tumors, draining lymph nodes, adjacent tissues. Breast cancer patients provided tissue from their axillary draining lymph nodes. Study-level points and caveats: Findings are consistent with lymph node origin and intratumoral expansion of most tumor T cells. Data only fit, rather than demonstrated, lymph node origin of most tumor T cells. Tumors had less TCR diversity than lymph nodes, more than nontumor tissue.

This clonotype was found many times. The antigen is not known. Germline V gene data show CDR1 as MNHEY and CDR2 as SVGAGI. The CDR3 consists of 16 residues. Losses at the gene ends were 0 bases for V and 7 bases for J; bases not matched to a gene: 4. TCRdb analysed the multiplex PCR reads with MiXCR anew, one entry per CDR3 protein. The profile covers nearly 200,000 distinct CDR3 sequences, with approximately 33% appearing a single time and 4% to 5.5% taken by the ten largest. The V call is TRBV6-5, the J call TRBJ1-6; 9 positions match TRBD1. Material for sequencing was axillary lymph node tissue. The receptor was derived from a female donor with breast cancer. Some clones in this sample may be carry-over from other donors' samples. The CDR3 region has the DNA TGTGCCAGCAGTTACTCGTGGGACAGGGTGAATTCACCCCTCCACTTT. Translated: CASSYSWDRVNSPLHF.